These 5 T cell receptor beta chains were all obtained from the same sample, sequenced in a study of OX40 agonist ivuxolimab in advanced cancers. The data were produced by immunoSEQ multiplex PCR, yet TCRdb's version contains in-frame clones alone and is incomplete. Of 100,000 to 120,000 clones listed, around 93% are singletons. This material consisted of CD4+ or CD8+ T cells sorted from blood, taken in a trial of the OX40 agonist ivuxolimab. These receptors originate from an adult with an advanced solid tumor such as melanoma, head and neck, liver or kidney cancer.

About this clone: This same CDR3 is encoded by further DNA sequences in the sample. The chain is built from TRBV5-1 and TRBJ1-1, with D possibly being TRBD1 (5 bases). The ends were cut back, 2 bases at V and 1 base at J, with 9 bases in the middle. Germline assignment: CDR1 SGHRS and CDR2 YFSETQ. There are 14 residues in the CDR3. CDR3 sequence: CASSLSTGNTEAFF. In DNA, the CDR3 is TGCGCCAGCAGCTTAAGTACAGGGAACACTGAAGCTTTCTTT.

The gene calls are TRBV15 and TRBJ2-1, with D possibly being TRBD2 (5 bases). From germline, CDR1 is LNHNV and CDR2 YYDKDF (reference sequence). Trimming took off 5 bases at V and 9 bases at J, with 14 bases between the two ends. This CDR3 is built from 13 residues. CDR3 residues: CATSVGAWGEQFF. The DNA for the CDR3 is TGTGCCACCAGCGTGGGAGCGTGGGGTGAGCAGTTCTTC.

The gene calls are TRBV5-4 and TRBJ2-2; perhaps D is TRBD1 or TRBD2 (5 bases each). Trimming left V 3 bases short and J 6 bases short, with 30 bases between. Germline V lookup: CDR1 SGHNT, CDR2 YYREEE (reference sequence). The CDR3 extends over 20 amino acids. The CDR3: CASSSLAPRGRTSGAGELFF. In DNA, the CDR3 is TGTGCCAGCAGCTCACTTGCTCCACGGGGACGGACCAGTGGCGCCGGGGAGCTGTTTTTT.

This clone was detected once. The chain employs TRBV6-1 and TRBJ1-1; D gene ambiguous. The CDR3 has 15 residues. Germline CDR1 and CDR2: MNHNS and SASEGT. V dropped 6 bases and J dropped 1 base, with 15 bases sitting between them. The CDR3 region has the DNA TGTGCCAGCAGCCTTGCCGCGGGCCCGAACACTGAAGCTTTCTTT. Protein sequence: CASSLAAGPNTEAFF.

This chain uses TRBV11-2 with TRBJ1-4, with TRBD1 matching over 10 bases. CDR3 length: 14 amino acids. Germline CDR1 reads SGHAT; CDR2 reads FQNNGV. After removal of 6 bases from V and 7 bases from J, the junction contained 5 bases not matched to a gene. The CDR3 coding sequence is TGTGCCAGCAGAAGGGGACAGGGGAGTGAAAAACTGTTTTTT. Translation gives CASRRGQGSEKLFF.